Shown below are 31 T cell receptor beta chains from a single sample sequenced in a study of CD8+ T cells in alopecia areata (dated by TCRdb to 2017 to 2018). Sample treatment or condition, as interpreted from the label and publication: oral pan-JAK inhibitor, 5-10 mg twice daily. The library was made by the immunoSEQ multiplex PCR assay. To provide template for TCR sequencing, every sample had RNA extracted and reverse transcribed into cDNA. TCRdb limited this immuneACCESS table to in-frame rearrangements with V and J called. A share of clones is missing; checked studies link under half to unresolved V genes, and the rest is unexplained. The sample contains some 170,000 clones, around 58% of them found a single time. The ten largest clones represent 16% of the sample. The sample was CD4+ T cells sorted from blood, taken around week 55, from a patient treated with tofacitinib. The source is a human donor with alopecia areata.

This clone was counted ten times or more. The chain joins TRBV2 to TRBJ1-6, with 8 bases that match TRBD1. V dropped 8 bases and J dropped 9; count of bases not matched to a gene: 12. Germline CDR1 and CDR2: SNHLY and FYNNEI. The CDR3 has 15 residues. The CDR3 DNA reads TGTGCCAGCGGAATCCGGACAGGGTTTGGTTCACCCCTCCACTTT. Residues: CASGIRTGFGSPLHF.

The V and J genes are TRBV6-1 and TRBJ1-6, with 7 bases fitting TRBD1. The length of the CDR3 is 13 residues. The V gene end was trimmed by 8 bases and the J gene end by 8 bases; junction bases not matched to a gene: 6. In germline, CDR1 is MNHNS, CDR2 SASEGT. CDR3 nucleotides: TGTGCCAGCTGTCGGACAGGCGATTCACCCCTCCACTTT. Its translation: CASCRTGDSPLHF.

Notes on this clone: The sample holds other DNA sequences that translate to the same CDR3. The rearrangement links TRBV2 to TRBJ2-5; D is uncertain. Trimming cost V 4 bases and J 1 base, with 1 base left between them. The CDR3 sequence is 11 residues long. The V gene's germline CDR1 is SNHLY and CDR2 FYNNEI. The CDR3 region has the DNA TGTGCCAGCAGTGTCCAAGAGACCCAGTACTTC. This gives the protein CASSVQETQYF.

This rearrangement joins TRBV2 to TRBJ1-2, with 7 bases matching TRBD1. J gave up 6 bases and V 8 bases, and 9 bases lay outside the gene matches. Germline V lookup: CDR1 SNHLY, CDR2 FYNNEI. This CDR3 has 13 amino acids. CDR3 nucleotides: TGTGCCAGCGGTATGACAGGGCTTAATGGCTACACCTTC. Protein sequence: CASGMTGLNGYTF. Supplemented by reference TRBV2 and TRBJ1-2, the full variable domain reads EPEVTQTPSHQVTQMGQEVILRCVPISNHLYFYWYRQILGQKVEFLVSFYNNEISEKSEIFDDQFSVERPDGSNFTLKIRSTKLEDSAMYFCASGMTGLNGYTFGSGTRLTVV.

V gene TRBV6-5 combines with J gene TRBJ1-1; D is unclear. The length of the CDR3 is 13 residues. Trimming shortened V by 6 bases and J by 2 bases, and 10 bases separated the two germline ends. Germline values: CDR1 MNHEY, CDR2 SVGAGI. Here the CDR3 DNA reads TGTGCCAGCAGCGCAAGTCGCAACACTGAAGCTTTCTTT. Translating it yields CASSASRNTEAFF.

The rearrangement joins TRBV9 to TRBJ2-2; D is uncertain. CDR1 SGDLS and CDR2 YYNGEE come from the germline V gene. Trimming left V 0 bases short and J 3 bases short, with 12 bases between. The CDR3 covers 16 residues. The CDR3 region is CASSVVREPDTGELFF. CDR3 DNA: TGTGCCAGCAGCGTAGTTAGGGAACCGGACACCGGGGAGCTGTTTTTT.

This clone was seen only once. The V call is TRBV7-9, the J call TRBJ2-3; D gene unclear. Germline CDR1 and CDR2: SEHNR and FQNEAQ (reference sequence). The CDR3 totals 13 residues. Trimming removed 5 bases at V and 2 bases at J, with 8 bases between. The CDR3 reads CASSPASTDTQYF. DNA of the CDR3: TGTGCCAGCAGCCCGGCCTCCACAGATACGCAGTATTTT.

The chain recombines TRBV5-1 with TRBJ2-5; 8 nucleotides align to TRBD1. The CDR3 is 16 residues long. V gave up 5 bases and J gave up 4 bases; unmatched junction bases: 13. Per the germline V gene, CDR1 is SGHRS and CDR2 is YFSETQ. The CDR3 region has the DNA TGCGCCAGCAGAGGAGGCCAGGGGGCAAGGGGAGAGACCCAGTACTTC. Translation gives CASRGGQGARGETQYF.

The count of this clone is one. The chain carries TRBV30 and TRBJ2-3; TRBD2 aligns across 10 bases. V gave up 0 bases and J gave up 4 bases; unmatched junction bases: 4. This CDR3 has 15 amino acids. Germline CDR1 and CDR2: GTSNPN and SVGIG (reference sequence). The CDR3 DNA follows: TGTGCCTGGAGTGTACGCAGCGGGGGGGCAGATACGCAGTATTTT. Protein: CAWSVRSGGADTQYF.

This clone was counted between two and nine times. The gene calls are TRBV7-9 and TRBJ2-7; D may be TRBD1 or TRBD2 (5 bases each). Trimming took 4 bases from V and 2 from J, leaving 18 bases between them. The germline V gene encodes CDR1 SEHNR and CDR2 FQNEAQ (reference sequence). This CDR3 comprises 16 residues. CDR3 DNA sequence: TGTGCCAGCAGCTCGCCCCCGGGACGGAACGCCTACGAGCAGTACTTC. It specifies CASSSPPGRNAYEQYF. Complete variable domain (other parts from reference TRBV7-9 and TRBJ2-7): DTGVSQNPRHKITKRGQNVTFRCDPISEHNRLYWYRQTLGQGPEFLTYFQNEAQLEKSRLLSDRFSAERPKGSFSTLEIQRTEQGDSAMYLCASSSPPGRNAYEQYFGPGTRLTVT.

The V call is TRBV4-1, the J call TRBJ2-4; TRBD1 agrees at 9 bases. CDR1 MGHRA and CDR2 YSYEKL come from the germline V gene. The CDR3 spans 17 residues. Trimming cost V 2 bases and J 3 bases; bases outside gene matches: 8. CDR3 residues: CASSQPAQGAGKNIQYF. The CDR3, as DNA: TGCGCCAGCAGCCAACCCGCACAGGGGGCCGGCAAAAACATTCAGTACTTC.

The chain is built from TRBV5-1 and TRBJ2-7, with 7 bases that match TRBD1. The CDR3 length is 14 residues. The germline CDR1 and CDR2 sequences are SGHRS and YFSETQ. Trimming cost V 0 bases and J 0 bases; bases outside gene matches: 0. The CDR3: CASSLEGASYEQYF. The CDR3 DNA sequence: TGCGCCAGCAGCTTGGAGGGGGCCTCCTACGAGCAGTACTTC. The full variable domain, its missing parts supplied by reference TRBV5-1 and TRBJ2-7, is KAGVTQTPRYLIKTRGQQVTLSCSPISGHRSVSWYQQTPGQGLQFLFEYFSETQRNKGNFPGRFSGRQFSNSRSEMNVSTLELGDSALYLCASSLEGASYEQYFGPGTRLTVT.

The chain employs TRBV25-1 and TRBJ1-4, with 11 bases aligning to TRBD1. Trimming removed 1 base from V and 9 bases from J; junction bases left unmatched: 4. The V gene's germline CDR1 is MGHDK and CDR2 SYGVNS. The length of the CDR3 is 15 residues. The CDR3 reads CASSEFGQGAKKLFF. CDR3 sequence (DNA): TGTGCCAGCAGTGAATTCGGACAGGGGGCTAAAAAACTGTTTTTT.

V gene TRBV6-4 combines with J gene TRBJ2-1; TRBD2 agrees at 7 bases. The CDR3 sequence is 14 residues long. V trimming: 2 bases; J trimming: 4 bases; junction bases outside the gene matches: 2. Germline V CDR1 and CDR2: MRHNA, SNTAGT. The CDR3 DNA is TGTGCCAGCAGTGACGGGACTAAGTACAATGAGCAGTTCTTC. Its protein is CASSDGTKYNEQFF.

The rearrangement uses TRBV5-4 and TRBJ2-5, with a tentative D call TRBD1 (6 bases). V gave up 1 base and J gave up 5 bases, with 12 bases separating them. The CDR3 is 14 residues long. Per germline, CDR1 SGHNT and CDR2 YYREEE (reference sequence). CDR3 sequence: CASSLSGAGETQYF. CDR3 bases: TGTGCCAGCAGCTTGTCAGGGGCCGGGGAGACCCAGTACTTC.

This clone was seen a few times. The chain combines TRBV30 with TRBJ1-2; D may be TRBD1 (5 bases). The CDR3 contains 12 residues. V was trimmed by 2 bases and J by 8 bases, leaving 12 bases between them. Germline V gives CDR1 GTSNPN, CDR2 SVGIG (reference sequence). The CDR3 DNA reads as TGTGCCTGGAGTACATCAGGGTACGGCTACACCTTC. It yields the protein CAWSTSGYGYTF.

J is TRBJ2-6 and V is TRBV6-5, with D possibly being TRBD1 (6 bases). CDR3 length: 16 amino acids. Germline lookup yields CDR1 MNHEY and CDR2 SVGAGI. The V gene lost 3 bases and the J gene lost 1 base, with 10 bases spanning the gap. CDR3 sequence: CASSYPTGSGANVLTF. DNA of the CDR3: TGTGCCAGCAGTTATCCGACAGGATCTGGGGCCAACGTCCTGACTTTC.

The rearrangement links TRBV4-1 to TRBJ2-7; 9 bases agree with TRBD2. J was trimmed by 1 base and V by 0 bases; bases with no gene match: 10. The CDR3 is 18 residues long. Germline loops: CDR1 MGHRA, CDR2 YSYEKL. The CDR3 coding sequence is TGCGCCAGCAGCCAAGATCTGTTTAGGCTAGCGGGGTCCTACGAGCAGTACTTC. This sequence encodes CASSQDLFRLAGSYEQYF.

This clone was detected only a few times. This chain uses TRBV5-1 with TRBJ1-1; D is perhaps TRBD1 (5 bases). Germline V CDR1 and CDR2: SGHRS, YFSETQ. The CDR3 is 12 amino acids. The germline V and J ends were trimmed by 7 bases and 1 base, with 8 bases remaining between them. The CDR3 region is CASRQQNTEAFF. The CDR3 coding sequence is TGCGCCAGCCGACAGCAGAACACTGAAGCTTTCTTT.

The CDR3 DNA reads TGTGCCAGCAGCCCACACTTTCAGCTAGCGGGGGGCGAGCAGTACTTC. This translates into CASSPHFQLAGGEQYF. The chain uses TRBV7-2 and TRBJ2-7, with 11 bases matching TRBD2. V lost 5 bases and J lost 6; bases outside the gene matches: 12. This CDR3 is built from 16 residues. Germline V gene data show CDR1 as SGHTA and CDR2 as FQGNSA.

Turning to this clone: Other nucleotide sequences in the sample specify the same CDR3. Here the CDR3 DNA reads TGCAGCGTTGGTGAGGGCGAGCAGTACTTC. The encoded protein is CSVGEGEQYF. V is TRBV29-1 and J is TRBJ2-7, with TRBD2 as a possible D gene (5 bases). The CDR3 totals 10 residues. Germline V gene lookup returns CDR1 SQVTM and CDR2 ANQGSEA. V was shortened by 4 bases and J by 6 bases, with 7 bases between the two germline ends.

The chain recombines TRBV30 with TRBJ1-2, with D tentatively TRBD1 (5 bases). CDR3 length equals 14 residues. The V and J ends lost 4 bases and 4 bases respectively, with 16 bases between them. Germline values: CDR1 GTSNPN, CDR2 SVGIG (reference sequence). CDR3 sequence (DNA): TGTGCCTGGATCGAGAGGGGAGTTGGCTATGGCTACACCTTC. The encoded protein is CAWIERGVGYGYTF.

The V and J genes are TRBV7-2 and TRBJ1-6; a possible D gene is TRBD1 (5 bases). The length of the CDR3 is 14 residues. Per the germline V gene, CDR1 is SGHTA and CDR2 is FQGNSA. Trimming removed 5 bases at V and 4 bases at J, with 9 bases between. CDR3 loop: CASSRGGYNSPLHF. The CDR3 DNA reads as TGTGCCAGCAGCCGCGGGGGGTATAATTCACCCCTCCACTTT. Full variable domain (rest looked up from reference TRBV7-2 and TRBJ1-6): GAGVSQSPSNKVTEKGKDVELRCDPISGHTALYWYRQSLGQGLEFLIYFQGNSAPDKSGLPSDRFSAERTGGSVSTLTIQRTQQEDSAVYLCASSRGGYNSPLHFGNGTRLTVT.

V gene TRBV10-3 combines with J gene TRBJ2-1; possible D gene TRBD2, 6 bases. Germline loops: CDR1 ENHRY, CDR2 SYGVKD. The CDR3 sequence is 15 residues long. Trimming pared 2 bases from V and 2 bases from J, leaving 10 bases between. The CDR3 loop is CAISEGRPTYNEQFF. CDR3 nucleotides: TGTGCCATCAGTGAGGGGAGGCCCACCTACAATGAGCAGTTCTTC.

This clone has only a few counts. The CDR3 DNA reads TGTGCCAGCAGTGAGGACAGGGGCTCCTACGAGCAGTACTTC. Protein sequence: CASSEDRGSYEQYF. The rearrangement joins TRBV6-1 to TRBJ2-7; 9 nucleotides agree with TRBD1. Germline V CDR1 and CDR2: MNHNS, SASEGT. The J segment lost 0 bases and the V segment lost 3 bases, leaving 0 bases of the junction unmatched. The length of the CDR3 is 14 residues.

The chain carries TRBV7-9 and TRBJ1-1; no definite D call. Germline V gene sequence: CDR1 SEHNR, CDR2 FQNEAQ (reference sequence). Trimming took 5 bases from V and 0 from J, leaving 7 bases between them. There are 13 residues in the CDR3. CDR3 protein: CASSPWVNTEAFF. CDR3 bases: TGTGCCAGCAGCCCGTGGGTGAACACTGAAGCTTTCTTT.

This clone appeared a few times. The chain has TRBV6-5 and TRBJ2-3; D possibly uses TRBD1 or TRBD2 (5 bases each). The length of the CDR3 is 13 residues. Trimming removed 0 bases from V and 7 bases from J, with 8 bases in between. In germline, CDR1 is MNHEY, CDR2 SVGAGI. The CDR3 spells CASSYSGENTQYF. For the CDR3, the DNA is TGTGCCAGCAGTTACTCGGGGGAAAATACGCAGTATTTT.

This clone was observed once. The chain joins TRBV5-1 to TRBJ2-5; no reliable D call. The CDR3 has 14 amino acids. The germline CDR1 and CDR2 sequences are SGHRS and YFSETQ. The ends were cut back, 0 bases at V and 4 bases at J, with 10 bases in the middle. CDR3 region: CASSLGPGPETQYF. The CDR3 nucleotides read TGCGCCAGCAGCTTGGGTCCAGGCCCAGAGACCCAGTACTTC.

The sample holds one count of this clone. J is TRBJ2-2 and V is TRBV5-4, with D possibly being TRBD1 (5 bases). Trimming took off 3 bases at V and 4 bases at J, with 10 bases between the two ends. The CDR3 is 14 residues long. Germline V gene lookup returns CDR1 SGHNT and CDR2 YYREEE (reference sequence). The CDR3, as DNA: TGTGCCAGCAGCTGGAGACAGTCCACCGGGGAGCTGTTTTTT. Residues: CASSWRQSTGELFF.

This sequence joins TRBV30 and TRBJ1-2, with unresolved D. Trimming removed 1 base at V and 8 bases at J, with 8 bases between. Per the germline V gene, CDR1 is GTSNPN and CDR2 is SVGIG (reference sequence). The CDR3 runs to 11 residues. CDR3 loop: CAWSGGGGYTF. The CDR3 DNA reads as TGTGCCTGGAGTGGTGGCGGCGGCTACACCTTC.

The chain is built from TRBV7-2 and TRBJ2-7; weak D call: TRBD2 (6 bases). The CDR3 is made up of 12 amino acids. V shed 5 bases and J shed 5 bases, with 10 bases lying between them. Germline V gene sequence: CDR1 SGHTA, CDR2 FQGNSA. CDR3 nucleotides: TGTGCCAGCAGCCTGGACTACGACGAGCAGTACTTC. It specifies CASSLDYDEQYF.